This TCR beta chain was recovered during a study of blood T cell repertoires in COVID-19 (dated by TCRdb to about 2020). As for the study more broadly: Collaborator samples came from the United States, Italy and Spain and covered acute and convalescent phases of COVID-19. Sample metadata almost always included a de-identified subject ID, COVID-19 status, age in years and sex. Subjects who had been exposed to COVID-19, were actively infected with it, or had recovered from it provided the deeply sampled blood TCRbeta repertoires that made up the dataset. The repertoires were made available in a free public database intended to serve as a resource for research on the immune response to SARS-CoV-2. Samples were obtained from the ongoing ImmuneRACE study (first 160 participants) and from over 1,000 subjects provided by 6 global collaborators. Where available, HLA class I and class II types were taken from metadata supplied by the sample provider and were not determined by assay-based typing. The material from the prospective study consisted of cDNA or gDNA derived from T cells, B-cell-depleted T cells, or PBMCs.

TCRbeta CDR3 regions were amplified from genomic DNA using the immunoSEQ Assay, a bias-controlled multiplex PCR. The paper's data handling went like this. Within the assay, amplification of reference gene primers was used to estimate how many nucleated cells each sample contained. To quantify the absolute abundance of each unique TCRbeta CDR3 rearrangement, sequence reads were collapsed and filtered. For each sample, productive Simpson clonality was calculated by taking the square root of Simpson's diversity index across productive rearrangements. What TCRdb holds here is the immuneACCESS table cut down to in-frame rearrangements. Part of the clones is not present; checked against another copy, under half of the missing clones reflect an unresolved V gene, and the others are unexplained. The DNA gave D and trimming, while V, J and clone size come from that table. This sample lists under 150,000 clones; about 80% were detected once. The biggest ten clones account for more than 20% of the sample.

The paper as a whole reports these results and caveats: How much clinical and demographic metadata was included differed by source and by participant, and the metadata was provided uncurated.

This clone was picked up one time. The antigen this receptor binds is unknown. The record has no base qualities; no much larger clone is one base away. The collaborating institutions used their own protocols to collect whole blood in K2EDTA tubes. Collaborator samples were shipped for TCRbeta analysis as frozen whole blood, isolated PBMCs, or DNA extracted from either sample type. V sheds 2 bases and J sheds 3 bases, leaving 18 bases between their ends. CDR1 SGHDT and CDR2 YYEEEE were looked up in the germline V gene. The CDR3 runs 17 residues from the cysteine to the phenylalanine. Left in the record is the CDR3 DNA by itself, 51 bases read in frame from the first base.

Recombination connected TRBV5-6 to TRBJ1-3; perhaps TRBD1 is the D gene, with 6 bases matching. The sequence came from a human donor in a cohort sampled during active COVID-19. Sample: peripheral blood. The CDR3 sequence is CASSFTGSPAHGNTIYF. The sequenced DNA is TGTGCCAGCAGCTTTACAGGGAGCCCTGCCCATGGAAACACCATATATTTT.